This entry concerns a single T cell receptor beta chain. The sample originates from a study of T cells in Graves' hyperthyroidism and ophthalmopathy. V lost 5 bases, J lost 2 bases, and 17 bases lay in between. Looked up from germline, CDR1 is MDHEN and CDR2 is SYDVKM. The CDR3 is made up of 16 amino acids. It was RNA transcripts that yielded the amplified TCR beta CDR3 regions. The HTBI primer set drove a first-round RT-PCR of the TCR CDR3. TCRdb re-derived calls from the multiplex PCR reads in MiXCR, one entry per CDR3 protein. The table records 480,000 or so distinct CDR3 sequences, approximately 15% of them present only once.

This clonotype was obtained from a woman between 18 and 29 years old with Graves' hyperthyroidism. Sequences were obtained from blood. The chain recombines TRBV28 with TRBJ2-3, with D possibly matching TRBD2 (6 bases). CDR3 in DNA: TGTGCCAGCAGTCCCCCCGGGACGGACTACACAGATACGCAGTATTTT. Translating gives CASSPPGTDYTDTQYF.